These 23 T cell receptor beta chains came from one sample sequenced in a study of blood T cell repertoires in COVID-19. Here immunoSEQ multiplex PCR was the method, and the copy in TCRdb shows in-frame clones only, minus some. Altogether 150,000 to 200,000 clones are present, more than 80% being singletons, with the ten largest covering roughly 12%. The sample was PBMCs or T cells enriched from blood (not recorded which). The receptors shown here come from a middle-aged man who had recovered from COVID-19.

The chain employs TRBV28 and TRBJ1-2, with TRBD1 matching 8 bases. This CDR3 has 13 amino acids. Unmatched junction bases numbered 5, after V lost 3 bases and J lost 8 bases. The V gene's germline CDR1 is MDHEN and CDR2 SYDVKM. The CDR3 sequence is CASSLQGARGYTF. The CDR3 nucleotides are TGTGCCAGCAGTTTGCAGGGGGCGCGGGGCTACACCTTC.

This rearrangement joins TRBV10-3 to TRBJ1-5, with 10 bases that match TRBD1. The V gene end was trimmed by 0 bases and the J gene end by 8 bases; junction bases not matched to a gene: 4. Germline values: CDR1 ENHRY, CDR2 SYGVKD. This CDR3 is built from 15 residues. CDR3 DNA: TGTGCCATCAGTGAGTCGACAGGGGGCTCGGAGCCCCAGCATTTT. The encoded protein is CAISESTGGSEPQHF.

The gene calls are TRBV6-2 or TRBV6-3 and TRBJ2-4, with D possibly being TRBD2 (6 bases). Germline V gives CDR1 MNHEY, CDR2 SVGEGT. This CDR3 comprises 13 residues. Trimming took 6 bases from V and 8 from J, leaving 14 bases between them. As DNA, the CDR3 is TGTGCCAGCAGCGACGTCGGGGGAGACATTCAGTACTTC. Translation: CASSDVGGDIQYF.

The chain carries TRBV11-2 and TRBJ2-7, with D uncertain. CDR3 size: 13 residues. The V end lost 0 bases, the J end lost 1 base, and 4 bases lay between the germline ends. CDR1 is SGHAT, CDR2 FQNNGV, per germline. In nucleotides, the CDR3 is TGTGCCAGCAGCTTAGATCGGTCCTACGAGCAGTACTTC. It is translated as CASSLDRSYEQYF.

The V gene is TRBV7-9, the J gene TRBJ1-5; D is uncertain. The germline V gene has CDR1 SEHNR and CDR2 FQNEAQ (reference sequence). The ends were cut back, 4 bases at V and 1 base at J, with 8 bases in the middle. The CDR3 spans 14 residues. CDR3 sequence reads: CASSSTVSNQPQHF. CDR3 nucleotide sequence: TGTGCCAGCAGCTCTACAGTGAGCAATCAGCCCCAGCATTTT.

The chain carries TRBV18 and TRBJ2-7; 10 bases map to TRBD2. The ends lost 0 bases at V and 5 bases at J; junction bases unmatched: 7. Looked up from germline, CDR1 is KGHSH and CDR2 is LQKENI. The CDR3 loop spans 16 amino acids. CDR3 nucleotide sequence: TGTGCCAGCTCACCACCGTTCGGGACTAGCGTCCACGAGCAGTACTTC. Amino acids: CASSPPFGTSVHEQYF. Drawing the rest from reference TRBV18 and TRBJ2-7, the complete variable domain is NAGVMQNPRHLVRRRGQEARLRCSPMKGHSHVYWYRQLPEEGLKFMVYLQKENIIDESGMPKERFSAEFPKEGPSILRIQQVVRGDSAAYFCASSPPFGTSVHEQYFGPGTRLTVT.

The chain couples TRBV5-1 to TRBJ1-6; 7 bases are a match to TRBD1. Germline V gene sequence: CDR1 SGHRS, CDR2 YFSETQ. The V and J ends lost 4 bases and 9 bases, in that order; junction bases with no gene match: 7. This CDR3 has 14 amino acids. The CDR3 region is CASSPPGGGSPLHF. The CDR3 nucleotides are TGCGCCAGCAGCCCCCCAGGGGGAGGTTCACCCCTCCACTTT.

The rearrangement joins TRBV4-2 to TRBJ1-5; D is uncertain. V was cut by 0 bases and J by 0 bases, with 9 bases left in between. CDR3 length: 16 residues. The germline V gene has CDR1 LGHNA and CDR2 YNFKEQ. In DNA, the CDR3 is TGTGCCAGCAGCCAAGAGGTGGCTCTTAGCAATCAGCCCCAGCATTTT. Translated: CASSQEVALSNQPQHF.

The rearrangement links TRBV6-2 or TRBV6-3 to TRBJ2-2; 7 bases fit TRBD2. The CDR3 covers 14 residues. V dropped 5 bases and J dropped 7; count of bases not matched to a gene: 7. Germline V gives CDR1 MNHEY, CDR2 SVGEGT. As DNA, the CDR3 is TGTGCCAGCAGTCGTCTGCCGGGGGGCGGGGAGCTGTTTTTT. Protein sequence: CASSRLPGGGELFF.

The rearrangement links TRBV9 to TRBJ2-7; possibly TRBD2 for D (6 bases). The CDR3 totals 14 residues. Germline assignment: CDR1 SGDLS and CDR2 YYNGEE. Trimming left V 2 bases short and J 6 bases short, with 15 bases between. The CDR3 is CASSVGLPSSEQYF. CDR3 DNA sequence: TGTGCCAGCAGCGTGGGACTGCCGTCGTCCGAGCAGTACTTC.

The chain joins TRBV29-1 to TRBJ2-1; TRBD1 matches at 7 bases. Germline assignment: CDR1 SQVTM and CDR2 ANQGSEA. The CDR3 loop spans 15 amino acids. With V trimmed by 1 base and J by 4 bases, 7 bases remained unmatched. The CDR3 spells CSVEVWDSAYNEQFF. The CDR3 DNA is TGCAGCGTTGAAGTTTGGGACAGCGCATACAATGAGCAGTTCTTC.

This clone has just a few counts. V usage is TRBV18 and J usage is TRBJ2-7; the match to TRBD1 covers 7 bases. This CDR3 spans 14 amino acids. Germline loops: CDR1 KGHSH, CDR2 LQKENI. V trimming: 2 bases; J trimming: 1 base; junction bases outside the gene matches: 2. CDR3 in amino acids: CASSPDRVSYEQYF. The DNA for the CDR3 is TGTGCCAGCTCACCAGACAGGGTGTCCTACGAGCAGTACTTC.

The rearrangement joins TRBV18 to TRBJ1-1; 8 positions agree with TRBD1. The trim removed 5 bases at V and 4 bases at J, leaving 9 bases unmatched. The length of the CDR3 is 15 residues. Per the germline V gene, CDR1 is KGHSH and CDR2 is LQKENI. CDR3 loop: CASSDDRGWGTEAFF. Here the CDR3 DNA reads TGTGCCAGCTCAGACGACAGGGGATGGGGCACTGAAGCTTTCTTT.

The chain combines TRBV5-1 with TRBJ2-1; D call uncertain. Germline V gene data show CDR1 as SGHRS and CDR2 as YFSETQ. The CDR3 runs 13 residues. The germline V and J ends were trimmed by 0 bases and 10 bases, with 11 bases remaining between them. The DNA for the CDR3 is TGCGCCAGCAGCTTGGATCGAGCCGGGGAGCAGTTCTTC. Its protein product is CASSLDRAGEQFF.

The chain joins TRBV5-5 to TRBJ1-1, with D possibly being TRBD1 (6 bases). From germline, CDR1 is SGHKS and CDR2 YYEKEE (reference sequence). Deletions cut 4 bases from V and 6 bases from J, with 10 bases between. CDR3 length: 12 residues. CDR3 loop: CASSDRQAEAFF. CDR3 DNA: TGTGCCAGCAGCGATCGACAGGCTGAAGCTTTCTTT. Combining the CDR3 with reference TRBV5-5 and TRBJ1-1 gives the whole variable domain DAGVTQSPTHLIKTRGQQVTLRCSPISGHKSVSWYQQVLGQGPQFIFQYYEKEERGRGNFPDRFSARQFPNYSSELNVNALLLGDSALYLCASSDRQAEAFFGQGTRLTVV.

The V call is TRBV7-9, the J call TRBJ1-1, with 8 bases that match TRBD1. The CDR3 contains 15 residues. Germline values: CDR1 SEHNR, CDR2 FQNEAQ (reference sequence). Germline trimming cut 4 bases from V and 1 base from J; bases unmatched to any gene: 5. CDR3 residues: CASSSTGAQNTEAFF. The CDR3 nucleotides are TGTGCCAGCAGCTCGACAGGGGCCCAGAACACTGAAGCTTTCTTT.

The V and J genes are TRBV9 and TRBJ1-6; tentative D call: TRBD1 (5 bases). This CDR3 is 12 amino acids long. Germline V gene data show CDR1 as SGDLS and CDR2 as YYNGEE. Trimming took 2 bases from V and 12 from J, leaving 9 bases between them. The DNA for the CDR3 is TGTGCCAGCAGCGTTGGGGGGGTACCCCTCCACTTT. It encodes CASSVGGVPLHF. Combining the CDR3 with reference TRBV9 and TRBJ1-6 gives the whole variable domain DSGVTQTPKHLITATGQRVTLRCSPRSGDLSVYWYQQSLDQGLQFLIQYYNGEERAKGNILERFSAQQFPDLHSELNLSSLELGDSALYFCASSVGGVPLHFGNGTRLTVT.

V usage is TRBV11-2 and J usage is TRBJ2-7; D gene unclear. The germline V and J ends were trimmed by 1 base and 0 bases, with 10 bases remaining between them. The CDR3 has 15 amino acids. Germline V gives CDR1 SGHAT, CDR2 FQNNGV. CDR3 residues: CASSLGYGSSYEQYF. Written as DNA, the CDR3 is TGTGCCAGCAGCTTAGGGTATGGCAGCTCCTACGAGCAGTACTTC.

V and J are TRBV29-1 and TRBJ1-4; 7 bases line up with TRBD1. The CDR3 covers 13 residues. CDR1 is SQVTM and CDR2 is ANQGSEA in the germline V gene. J lost 8 bases, V lost 3 bases, and 6 bases had no gene match. The CDR3 DNA is TGCAGCGTTGAGCGACAGGGAGAAGAAAAACTGTTTTTT. Its protein is CSVERQGEEKLFF. Full variable domain (missing parts from reference TRBV29-1 and TRBJ1-4): SAVISQKPSRDICQRGTSLTIQCQVDSQVTMMFWYRQQPGQSLTLIATANQGSEATYESGFVIDKFPISRPNLTFSTLTVSNMSPEDSSIYLCSVERQGEEKLFFGSGTQLSVL.

V and J are TRBV19 and TRBJ1-3; TRBD1 aligns across 7 bases. The CDR3 runs to 15 residues. Germline V gene data show CDR1 as LNHDA and CDR2 as SQIVND (reference sequence). Trimming at V came to 5 bases and at J to 4 bases, leaving 8 bases not matched to a gene. CDR3 coding DNA: TGTGCCAGTAGTCCCTCCGGGGGACAGGGAAACACCATATATTTT. This sequence encodes CASSPSGGQGNTIYF.

The chain joins TRBV4-1 to TRBJ2-7; the match to TRBD1 covers 7 bases. Germline V gene lookup returns CDR1 MGHRA and CDR2 YSYEKL. Trimming removed 6 bases from V and 4 bases from J; junction bases left unmatched: 9. CDR3 length: 14 amino acids. CDR3 residues: CASSLTGDGYEQYF. The DNA for the CDR3 is TGCGCCAGCAGTCTAACAGGGGATGGTTACGAGCAGTACTTC.

This clone appeared a single time. CDR3 sequence (DNA): TGTGCCAGCAGTGAAACGGGACAGGGACTCGGAAACACCATATATTTT. Protein sequence: CASSETGQGLGNTIYF. This chain joins TRBV25-1 and TRBJ1-3, with 9 bases fitting TRBD1. The germline CDR1 and CDR2 sequences are MGHDK and SYGVNS. CDR3 size: 16 residues. Trimming removed 2 bases from V and 4 bases from J; junction bases left unmatched: 6.

The CDR3 region is CASKTGTVNEKLFF. CDR3 coding DNA: TGTGCCAGCAAAACCGGGACAGTCAATGAAAAACTGTTTTTT. This chain links TRBV28 with TRBJ1-4; 7 positions agree with TRBD1. J lost 5 bases, V lost 7 bases, and 7 bases had no gene match. The CDR3 has 14 amino acids. In germline, CDR1 is MDHEN, CDR2 SYDVKM.